Listed here is a single T cell receptor (beta chain). What it binds is not known. J gave up 4 bases and V 3 bases, and 7 bases lay outside the gene matches. The germline V gene has CDR1 SGHRS and CDR2 YFSETQ. This CDR3 is built from 16 residues. Division of CD4+ cells produced a CD45RA+ naive subset and a CD45RA-negative memory subset. The sample comes from a study of shared clonotypes between healthy human individuals. Produced via immunoSEQ multiplex PCR; TCRdb's table is partial and in-frame only. The sample holds roughly 2 million clones, approximately 96% seen once. Study-wide results and caveats: What naive subsets generally showed was a larger estimated richness than memory subsets showed. In the sorted subsets, rarefaction showed sequencing was incomplete despite large depth.

This clonotype was obtained from a man between 18 and 29 years old in good health. This sequence joins TRBV5-1 and TRBJ2-6; 7 nucleotides line up with TRBD1. Material: naive CD4+ T cells sorted from blood. Subset here: CD45RA+ positively selected. Here the CDR3 reads CASSSVTGVGANVLTF. CDR3 bases: TGCGCCAGCAGCTCAGTCACAGGGGTAGGGGCCAACGTCCTGACTTTC.